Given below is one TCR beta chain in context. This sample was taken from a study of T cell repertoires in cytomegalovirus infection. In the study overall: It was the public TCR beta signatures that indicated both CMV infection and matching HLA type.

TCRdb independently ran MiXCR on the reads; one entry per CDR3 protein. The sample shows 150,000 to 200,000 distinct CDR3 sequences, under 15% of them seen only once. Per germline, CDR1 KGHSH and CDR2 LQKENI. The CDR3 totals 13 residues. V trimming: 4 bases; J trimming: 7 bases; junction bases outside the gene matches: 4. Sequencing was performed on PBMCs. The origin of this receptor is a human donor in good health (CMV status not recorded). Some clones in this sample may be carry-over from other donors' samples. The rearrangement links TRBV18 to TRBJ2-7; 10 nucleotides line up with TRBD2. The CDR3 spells CASSLLAGEEQYF. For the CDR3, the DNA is TGTGCCAGCTCACTTCTAGCGGGAGAAGAGCAGTACTTC.